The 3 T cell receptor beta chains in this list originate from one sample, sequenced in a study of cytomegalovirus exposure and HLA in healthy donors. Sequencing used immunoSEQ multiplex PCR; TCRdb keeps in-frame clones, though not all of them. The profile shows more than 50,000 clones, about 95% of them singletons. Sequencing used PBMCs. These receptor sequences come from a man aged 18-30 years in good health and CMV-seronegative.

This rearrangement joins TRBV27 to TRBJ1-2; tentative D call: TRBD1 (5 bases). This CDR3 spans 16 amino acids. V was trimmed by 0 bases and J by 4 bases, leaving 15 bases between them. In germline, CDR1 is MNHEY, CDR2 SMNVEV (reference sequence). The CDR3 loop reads CASSLSAGNIPYGYTF. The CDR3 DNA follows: TGTGCCAGCAGTTTATCGGCAGGGAACATCCCCTATGGCTACACCTTC.

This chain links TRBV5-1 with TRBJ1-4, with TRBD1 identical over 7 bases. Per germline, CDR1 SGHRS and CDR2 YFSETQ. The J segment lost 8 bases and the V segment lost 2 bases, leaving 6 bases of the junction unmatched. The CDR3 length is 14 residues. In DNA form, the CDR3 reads TGCGCCAGCAGCTTACAGGGGCAAAAGGAAAAACTGTTTTTT. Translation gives CASSLQGQKEKLFF.

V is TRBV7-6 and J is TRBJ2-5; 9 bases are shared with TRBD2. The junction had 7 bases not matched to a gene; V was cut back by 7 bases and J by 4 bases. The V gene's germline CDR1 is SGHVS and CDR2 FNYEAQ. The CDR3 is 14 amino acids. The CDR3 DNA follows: TGTGCCAGCATGAAGCGGGAGGTCGGAGAGACCCAGTACTTC. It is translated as CASMKREVGETQYF.